This is a list of T cell receptor beta chains from one sample in a study of CD8+CD57+ T cells in acquired aplastic anemia. One entry per CDR3 protein, called by TCRdb with MiXCR from the reads. Of approximately 300,000 distinct CDR3 sequences listed, 45% to 65% were seen once; the top ten hold around 1.3%. Sequenced: sorted CD4+, CD8+, or CD8+CD57+ T cells (not recorded which) from PBMCs. These receptors were obtained from a human donor with aplastic anemia. Each CDR3 is given with its conserved first and last residue. The D gene is left open where the match is weak. Part of the rows lack a size; the others show once, few, many or a class for expanded clones.

CDR3 DNA: TGTGCTAGTGCCGTCCCCCCGGACACTGAAGCTTTCTTT; CDR3 protein: CASAVPPDTEAFF; J gene: TRBJ1-1; clone size: -; V gene: TRBV12-5; D gene: -
CDR3 DNA: TGCAGCGTTGGCGGACAGGCCGGGCCCCCCTACAATGAGCAGTTCTTC; CDR3 protein: CSVGGQAGPPYNEQFF; J gene: TRBJ2-1; clone size: many; V gene: TRBV29-1; D gene: TRBD1
CDR3 DNA: TGTGCCAGCAAGACTAGCGCGGCTTACGAGCAGTACTTC; CDR3 protein: CASKTSAAYEQYF; J gene: TRBJ2-7; clone size: once; V gene: TRBV7-2; D gene: TRBD2
CDR3 DNA: TGCAGTGCTAGAGATCCAGACAAGGGGAAGGGGCTCTATAATTCACCCCTCCACTTT; CDR3 protein: CSARDPDKGKGLYNSPLHF; J gene: TRBJ1-6; clone size: many; V gene: TRBV20-1; D gene: -
CDR3 DNA: TGTGCCAGCACGATACATCGGCAGGACTATGGCTACACCTTC; CDR3 protein: CASTIHRQDYGYTF; J gene: TRBJ1-2; clone size: many; V gene: TRBV2; D gene: -
CDR3 DNA: TGTGCCAGCTCACCACCGGTTGGTATTAACTATGGCTACACCTTC; CDR3 protein: CASSPPVGINYGYTF; J gene: TRBJ1-2; clone size: many; V gene: TRBV18; D gene: -
CDR3 DNA: TGTGCCAGCAGCCCCAGCGGGGGGGGCACCGTTGAAGCTTTCTTT; CDR3 protein: CASSPSGGGTVEAFF; J gene: TRBJ1-1; clone size: once; V gene: TRBV14; D gene: -
CDR3 DNA: TGTGCCAGCAGCGCCGATTCAACAAAGACTAGCGGGCAGTTCTTC; CDR3 protein: CASSADSTKTSGQFF; J gene: TRBJ2-1; clone size: -; V gene: TRBV9; D gene: TRBD2
CDR3 DNA: TGTGCCATCCCGATTAGACGACAGGGAGGGTTGGAAAAACTGTTTTTT; CDR3 protein: CAIPIRRQGGLEKLFF; J gene: TRBJ1-4; clone size: -; V gene: TRBV19; D gene: TRBD1
CDR3 DNA: TGTGCCAGCAGTGATCGGGTTGGGAGTCCTTACGAGCAGTACTTC; CDR3 protein: CASSDRVGSPYEQYF; J gene: TRBJ2-7; clone size: -; V gene: TRBV9; D gene: -
CDR3 DNA: TGTGCCAGTAGTATGTTTAACAGGGAGGAGAACACCATATATTTT; CDR3 protein: CASSMFNREENTIYF; J gene: TRBJ1-3; clone size: -; V gene: TRBV19; D gene: -
CDR3 DNA: TGTGCCACCCGGGACAGGCCCGACGAGCAGTACTTC; CDR3 protein: CATRDRPDEQYF; J gene: TRBJ2-7; clone size: -; V gene: TRBV10-3; D gene: TRBD1
CDR3 DNA: TGTGCCATCGCGGCATTGGGGTCGGGGGTTGACGAGCAGTACTTC; CDR3 protein: CAIAALGSGVDEQYF; J gene: TRBJ2-7; clone size: -; V gene: TRBV10-3; D gene: -
CDR3 DNA: TGTGCCACCAGTGATTGGAGGGATCACAATGAGCAGTTCTTC; CDR3 protein: CATSDWRDHNEQFF; J gene: TRBJ2-1; clone size: many; V gene: TRBV24-1; D gene: -
CDR3 DNA: TGCGCCAGCAGCTTAGCGCCAGCGGGACCCACAGATACGCAGTATTTT; CDR3 protein: CASSLAPAGPTDTQYF; J gene: TRBJ2-3; clone size: few; V gene: TRBV5-1; D gene: TRBD2
CDR3 DNA: TGTGCCAGTAGTATTGGGCAGGTAGCTCACTATGGCTACACCTTC; CDR3 protein: CASSIGQVAHYGYTF; J gene: TRBJ1-2; clone size: -; V gene: TRBV19; D gene: -
CDR3 DNA: TGCAGTGCTAAACCCCGGGCGGGGCTTCAGCCCCAGCATTTT; CDR3 protein: CSAKPRAGLQPQHF; J gene: TRBJ1-5; clone size: -; V gene: TRBV20-1; D gene: -
CDR3 DNA: TGCGCCAGCACCGCCGGGACAGGGAACATTAAAGGCTACACCTTC; CDR3 protein: CASTAGTGNIKGYTF; J gene: TRBJ1-2; clone size: -; V gene: TRBV10-1; D gene: TRBD1
CDR3 DNA: TGTGCCAGCAGCCTGGCATTACCCGGGACTAGCGGGGGTTACGAGCAGTACTTC; CDR3 protein: CASSLALPGTSGGYEQYF; J gene: TRBJ2-7; clone size: -; V gene: TRBV7-3; D gene: TRBD2
CDR3 DNA: TGTGCCAGCAGCCTTCGCGGACAGGGAGGGATTGGCTACGCCTTC; CDR3 protein: CASSLRGQGGIGYAF; J gene: TRBJ1-2; clone size: -; V gene: TRBV7-2; D gene: TRBD1